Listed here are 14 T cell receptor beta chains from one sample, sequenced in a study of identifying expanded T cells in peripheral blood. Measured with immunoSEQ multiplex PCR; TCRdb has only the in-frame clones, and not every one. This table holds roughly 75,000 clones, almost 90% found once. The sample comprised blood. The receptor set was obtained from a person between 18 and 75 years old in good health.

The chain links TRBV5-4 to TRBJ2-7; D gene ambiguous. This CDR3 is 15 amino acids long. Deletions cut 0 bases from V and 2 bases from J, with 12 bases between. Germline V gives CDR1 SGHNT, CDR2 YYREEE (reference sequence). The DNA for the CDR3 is TGTGCCAGCAGCTTGGATGGTAGTGTGGCCTACGAGCAGTACTTC. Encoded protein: CASSLDGSVAYEQYF. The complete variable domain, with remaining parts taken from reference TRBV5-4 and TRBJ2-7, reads ETGVTQSPTHLIKTRGQQVTLRCSSQSGHNTVSWYQQALGQGPQFIFQYYREEENGRGNFPPRFSGLQFPNYSSELNVNALELDDSALYLCASSLDGSVAYEQYFGPGTRLTVT.

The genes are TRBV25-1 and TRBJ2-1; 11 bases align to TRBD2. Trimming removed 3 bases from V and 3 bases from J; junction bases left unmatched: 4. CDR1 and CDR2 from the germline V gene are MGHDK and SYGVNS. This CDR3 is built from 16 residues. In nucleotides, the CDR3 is TGTGCCAGCAGTGATTTAGCGGGGGGGGTCTACAATGAGCAGTTCTTC. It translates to CASSDLAGGVYNEQFF. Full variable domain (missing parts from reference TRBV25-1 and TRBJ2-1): EADIYQTPRYLVIGTGKKITLECSQTMGHDKMYWYQQDPGMELHLIHYSYGVNSTEKGDLSSESTVSRIRTEHFPLTLESARPSHTSQYLCASSDLAGGVYNEQFFGPGTRLTVL.

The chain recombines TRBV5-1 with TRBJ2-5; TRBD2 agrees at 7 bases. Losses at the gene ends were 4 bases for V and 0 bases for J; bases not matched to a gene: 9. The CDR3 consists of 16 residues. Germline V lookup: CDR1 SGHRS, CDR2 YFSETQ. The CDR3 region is CASSMRLAAYQETQYF. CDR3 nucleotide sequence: TGCGCCAGCAGCATGAGACTAGCTGCGTACCAAGAGACCCAGTACTTC. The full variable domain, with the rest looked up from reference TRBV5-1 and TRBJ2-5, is KAGVTQTPRYLIKTRGQQVTLSCSPISGHRSVSWYQQTPGQGLQFLFEYFSETQRNKGNFPGRFSGRQFSNSRSEMNVSTLELGDSALYLCASSMRLAAYQETQYFGPGTRLLVL.

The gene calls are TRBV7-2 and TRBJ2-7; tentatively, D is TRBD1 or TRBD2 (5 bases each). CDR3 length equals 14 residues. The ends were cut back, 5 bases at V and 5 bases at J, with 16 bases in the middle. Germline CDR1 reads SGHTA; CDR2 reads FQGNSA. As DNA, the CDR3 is TGTGCCAGCAGCCCGAGGGGCCTTAGGGACGAGCAGTACTTC. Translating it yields CASSPRGLRDEQYF.

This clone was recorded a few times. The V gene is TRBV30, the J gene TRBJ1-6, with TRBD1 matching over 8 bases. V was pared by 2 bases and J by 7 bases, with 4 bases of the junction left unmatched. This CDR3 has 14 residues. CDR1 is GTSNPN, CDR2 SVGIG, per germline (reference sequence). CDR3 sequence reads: CAWSFGQGNSPLHF. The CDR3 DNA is TGTGCCTGGAGTTTCGGACAGGGCAATTCACCCCTCCACTTT.

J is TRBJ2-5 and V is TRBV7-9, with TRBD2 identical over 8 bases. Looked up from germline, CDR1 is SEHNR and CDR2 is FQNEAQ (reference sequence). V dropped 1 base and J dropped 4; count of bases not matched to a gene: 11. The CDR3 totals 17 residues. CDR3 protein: CASSLGLSGRAGETQYF. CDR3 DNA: TGTGCCAGCAGCTTAGGGCTGAGCGGGAGAGCCGGAGAGACCCAGTACTTC.

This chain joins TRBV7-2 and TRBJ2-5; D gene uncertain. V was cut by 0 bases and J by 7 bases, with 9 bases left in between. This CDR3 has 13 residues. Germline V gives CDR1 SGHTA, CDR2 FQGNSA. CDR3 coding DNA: TGTGCCAGCAGCTTAGCCAGTGAAGGGACCCAGTACTTC. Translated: CASSLASEGTQYF.

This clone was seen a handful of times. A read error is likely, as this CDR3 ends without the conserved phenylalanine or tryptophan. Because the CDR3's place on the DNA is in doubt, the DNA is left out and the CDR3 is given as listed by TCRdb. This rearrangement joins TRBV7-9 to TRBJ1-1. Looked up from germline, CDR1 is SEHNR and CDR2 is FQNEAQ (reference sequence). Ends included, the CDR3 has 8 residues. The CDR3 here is CASSPDPI.

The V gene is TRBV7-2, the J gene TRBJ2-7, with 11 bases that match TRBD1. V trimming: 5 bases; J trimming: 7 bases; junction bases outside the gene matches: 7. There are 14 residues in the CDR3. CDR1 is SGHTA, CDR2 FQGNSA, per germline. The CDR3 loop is CASSRLGTGGEQYF. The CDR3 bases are TGTGCCAGCAGCCGCCTCGGGACAGGGGGGGAGCAGTACTTC.

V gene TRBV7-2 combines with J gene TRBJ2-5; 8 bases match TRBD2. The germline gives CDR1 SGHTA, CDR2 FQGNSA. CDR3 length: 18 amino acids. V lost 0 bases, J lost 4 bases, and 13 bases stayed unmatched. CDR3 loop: CASSLAGGVAGGRETQYF. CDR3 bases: TGTGCCAGCAGCTTAGCGGGGGGTGTGGCGGGAGGACGAGAGACCCAGTACTTC. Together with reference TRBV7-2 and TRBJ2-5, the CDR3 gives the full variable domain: GAGVSQSPSNKVTEKGKDVELRCDPISGHTALYWYRQSLGQGLEFLIYFQGNSAPDKSGLPSDRFSAERTGGSVSTLTIQRTQQEDSAVYLCASSLAGGVAGGRETQYFGPGTRLLVL.

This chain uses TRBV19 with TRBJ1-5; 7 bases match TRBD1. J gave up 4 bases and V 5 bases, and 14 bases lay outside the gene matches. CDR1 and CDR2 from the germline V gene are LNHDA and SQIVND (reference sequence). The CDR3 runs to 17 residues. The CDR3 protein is CASSPYTSQGINQPQHF. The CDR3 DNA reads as TGTGCCAGTAGTCCGTACACTTCACAGGGGATTAATCAGCCCCAGCATTTT.

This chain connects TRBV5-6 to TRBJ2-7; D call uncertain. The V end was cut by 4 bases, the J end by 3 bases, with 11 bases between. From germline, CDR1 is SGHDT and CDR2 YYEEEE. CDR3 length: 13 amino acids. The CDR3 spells CASSPGDFYEQYF. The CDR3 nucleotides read TGTGCCAGCAGCCCTGGGGATTTCTACGAGCAGTACTTC. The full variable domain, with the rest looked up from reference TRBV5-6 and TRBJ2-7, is DAGVTQSPTHLIKTRGQQVTLRCSPKSGHDTVSWYQQALGQGPQFIFQYYEEEERQRGNFPDRFSGHQFPNYSSELNVNALLLGDSALYLCASSPGDFYEQYFGPGTRLTVT.

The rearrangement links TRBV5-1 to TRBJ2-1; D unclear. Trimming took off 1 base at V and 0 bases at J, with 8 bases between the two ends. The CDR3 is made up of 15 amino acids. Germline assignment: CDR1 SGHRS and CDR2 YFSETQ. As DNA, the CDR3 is TGCGCCAGCAGCTTGAGACCAAGCTCCTACAATGAGCAGTTCTTC. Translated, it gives CASSLRPSSYNEQFF.

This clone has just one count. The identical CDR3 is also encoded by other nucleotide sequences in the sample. Here the CDR3 reads CAWSSGLGSYEQYF. In DNA form, the CDR3 reads TGTGCCTGGAGTTCAGGACTAGGATCTTACGAGCAGTACTTC. The chain recombines TRBV30 with TRBJ2-7, with TRBD2 matching 7 bases. After removal of 2 bases from V and 4 bases from J, the junction contained 8 bases not matched to a gene. CDR1 is GTSNPN, CDR2 SVGIG, per germline (reference sequence). CDR3 length equals 14 residues.